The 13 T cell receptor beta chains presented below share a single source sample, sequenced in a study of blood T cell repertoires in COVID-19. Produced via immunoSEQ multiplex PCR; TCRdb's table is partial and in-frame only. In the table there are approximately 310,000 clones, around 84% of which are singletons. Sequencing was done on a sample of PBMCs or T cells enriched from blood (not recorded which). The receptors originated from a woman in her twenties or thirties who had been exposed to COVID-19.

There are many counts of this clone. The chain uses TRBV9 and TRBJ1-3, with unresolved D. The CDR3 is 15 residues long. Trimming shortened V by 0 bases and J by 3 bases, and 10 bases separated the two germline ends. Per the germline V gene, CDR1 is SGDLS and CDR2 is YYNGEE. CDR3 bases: TGTGCCAGCAGCGTAGCAGGAGGATATGGAAACACCATATATTTT. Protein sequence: CASSVAGGYGNTIYF.

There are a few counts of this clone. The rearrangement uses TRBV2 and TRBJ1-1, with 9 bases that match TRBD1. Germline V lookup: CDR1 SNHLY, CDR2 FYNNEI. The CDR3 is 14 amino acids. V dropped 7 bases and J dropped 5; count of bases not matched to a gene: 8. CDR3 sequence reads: CASNFMTGGTEAFF. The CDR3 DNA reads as TGTGCCAGCAATTTCATGACAGGGGGAACTGAAGCTTTCTTT. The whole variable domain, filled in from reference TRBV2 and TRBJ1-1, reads EPEVTQTPSHQVTQMGQEVILRCVPISNHLYFYWYRQILGQKVEFLVSFYNNEISEKSEIFDDQFSVERPDGSNFTLKIRSTKLEDSAMYFCASNFMTGGTEAFFGQGTRLTVV.

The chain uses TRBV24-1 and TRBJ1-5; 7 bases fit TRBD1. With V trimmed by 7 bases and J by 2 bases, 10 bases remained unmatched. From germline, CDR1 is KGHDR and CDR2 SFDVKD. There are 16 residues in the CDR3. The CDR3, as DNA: TGTGCCACCAGCCAACTTTTCACAGGGGGCAATCAGCCCCAGCATTTT. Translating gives CATSQLFTGGNQPQHF.

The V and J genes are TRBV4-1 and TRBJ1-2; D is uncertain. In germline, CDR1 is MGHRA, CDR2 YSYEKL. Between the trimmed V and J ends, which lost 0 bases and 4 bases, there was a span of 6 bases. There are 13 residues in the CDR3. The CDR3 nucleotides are TGCGCCAGCAGCCAAGATTGGAGCTATGGCTACACCTTC. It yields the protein CASSQDWSYGYTF.

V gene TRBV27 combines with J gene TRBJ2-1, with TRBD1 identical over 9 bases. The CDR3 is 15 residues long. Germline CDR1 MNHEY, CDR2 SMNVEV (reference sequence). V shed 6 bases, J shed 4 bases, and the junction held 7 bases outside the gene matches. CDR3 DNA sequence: TGTGCCAGCAGAGAGGACAGGGGTTTTTACAATGAGCAGTTCTTC. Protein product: CASREDRGFYNEQFF.

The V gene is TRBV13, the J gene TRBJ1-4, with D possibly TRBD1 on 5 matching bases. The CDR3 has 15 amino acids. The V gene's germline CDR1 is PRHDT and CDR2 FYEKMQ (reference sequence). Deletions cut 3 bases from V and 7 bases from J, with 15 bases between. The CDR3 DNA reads TGTGCCAGCAGCTTGTTTCAAGGGACTTCTGAAAAACTGTTTTTT. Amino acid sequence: CASSLFQGTSEKLFF.

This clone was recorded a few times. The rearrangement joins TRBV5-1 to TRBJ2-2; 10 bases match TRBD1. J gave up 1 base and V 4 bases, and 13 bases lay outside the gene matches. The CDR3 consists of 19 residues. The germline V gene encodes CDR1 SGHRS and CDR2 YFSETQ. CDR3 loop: CASSLMGQGISGNTGELFF. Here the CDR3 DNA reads TGCGCCAGCAGCCTTATGGGACAGGGGATTTCGGGGAACACCGGGGAGCTGTTTTTT. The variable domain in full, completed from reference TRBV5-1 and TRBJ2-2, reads KAGVTQTPRYLIKTRGQQVTLSCSPISGHRSVSWYQQTPGQGLQFLFEYFSETQRNKGNFPGRFSGRQFSNSRSEMNVSTLELGDSALYLCASSLMGQGISGNTGELFFGEGSRLTVL.

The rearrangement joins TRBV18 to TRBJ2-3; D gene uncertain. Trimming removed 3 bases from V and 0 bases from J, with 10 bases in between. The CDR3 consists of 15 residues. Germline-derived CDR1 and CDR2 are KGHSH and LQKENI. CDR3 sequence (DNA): TGTGCCAGCTCACCCCTGGGCCCAAGCACAGATACGCAGTATTTT. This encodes CASSPLGPSTDTQYF.

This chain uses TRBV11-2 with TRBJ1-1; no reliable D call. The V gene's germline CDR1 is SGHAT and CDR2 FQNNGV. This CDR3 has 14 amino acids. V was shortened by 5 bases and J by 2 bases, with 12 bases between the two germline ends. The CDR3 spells CASSLSRENTEAFF. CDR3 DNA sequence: TGTGCCAGCAGCCTTTCTCGGGAAAACACTGAAGCTTTCTTT.

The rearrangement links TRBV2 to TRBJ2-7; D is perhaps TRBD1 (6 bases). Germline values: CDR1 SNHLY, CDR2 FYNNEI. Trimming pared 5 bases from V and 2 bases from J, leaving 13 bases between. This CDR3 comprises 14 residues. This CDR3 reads CASSRTGQTYEQYF. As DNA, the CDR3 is TGTGCCAGCAGTCGCACTGGACAGACCTACGAGCAGTACTTC.

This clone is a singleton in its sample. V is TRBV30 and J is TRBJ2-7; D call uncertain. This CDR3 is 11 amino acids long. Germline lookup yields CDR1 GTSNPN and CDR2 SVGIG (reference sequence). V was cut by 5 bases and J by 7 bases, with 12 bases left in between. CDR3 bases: TGTGCCTGGGGCCGACTCATGGAGCAGTACTTC. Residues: CAWGRLMEQYF.

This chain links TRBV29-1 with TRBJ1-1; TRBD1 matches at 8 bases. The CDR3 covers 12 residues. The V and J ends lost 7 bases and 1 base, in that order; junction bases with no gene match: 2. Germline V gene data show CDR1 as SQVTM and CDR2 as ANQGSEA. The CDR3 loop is CSGDRTNTEAFF. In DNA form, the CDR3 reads TGCAGCGGGGACAGGACGAACACTGAAGCTTTCTTT.

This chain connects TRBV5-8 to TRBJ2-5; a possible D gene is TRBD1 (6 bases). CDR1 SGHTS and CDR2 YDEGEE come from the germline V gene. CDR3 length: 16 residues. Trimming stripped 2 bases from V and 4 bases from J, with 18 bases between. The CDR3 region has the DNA TGTGCCAGCAGCTTCGGCCAAGGGGGACGCATAGAGACCCAGTACTTC. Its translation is CASSFGQGGRIETQYF. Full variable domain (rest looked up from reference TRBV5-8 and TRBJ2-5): EAGVTQSPTHLIKTRGQQATLRCSPISGHTSVYWYQQALGLGLQFLLWYDEGEERNRGNFPPRFSGRQFPNYSSELNVNALELEDSALYLCASSFGQGGRIETQYFGPGTRLLVL.